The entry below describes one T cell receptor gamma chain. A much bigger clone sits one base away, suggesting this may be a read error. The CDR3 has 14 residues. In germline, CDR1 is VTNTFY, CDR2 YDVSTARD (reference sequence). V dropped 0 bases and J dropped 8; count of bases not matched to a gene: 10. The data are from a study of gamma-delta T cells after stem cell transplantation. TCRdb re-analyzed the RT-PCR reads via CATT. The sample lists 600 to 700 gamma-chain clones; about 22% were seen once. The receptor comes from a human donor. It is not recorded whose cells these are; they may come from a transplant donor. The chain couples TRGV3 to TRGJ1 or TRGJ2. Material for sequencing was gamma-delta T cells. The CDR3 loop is CATWDRRSRHKKLF. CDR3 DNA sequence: TGTGCCACCTGGGACAGGCGGTCTCGTCATAAGAAACTCTTT.